The sample holds one count of the clone carrying this T cell receptor beta chain. Its antigen remains unidentified. This record comes from a study of T cell clones after liver transplantation. Study background: Graft-donor-reactive sequences were compared with third-party-reactive TCRbeta sequences from pre-transplant mixed lymphocyte reactions.

Overall study findings and caveats: A larger donor-reactive than third-party decline suggested partial antigen-specific deletion. In most of the 8 subjects, circulating graft-donor-reactive CD4 TCRbeta sequences fell significantly after transplant.

The germline gives CDR1 SEHNR, CDR2 FQNEAQ (reference sequence). V was shortened by 1 base and J by 1 base, with 7 bases between the two germline ends. The CDR3 contains 14 residues. Data came from immunoSEQ multiplex PCR; TCRdb stores just in-frame clones and leaves some out. Of some 70,000 clones listed, 80% are singletons. The sequenced sample was CD4+ T cells from blood, obtained before liver transplant. The J gene is TRBJ1-1, the V gene TRBV7-9, with D possibly TRBD1 on 5 matching bases. This TCR was recovered from a human donor who received a liver transplant. DNA of the CDR3: TGTGCCAGCAGCTTAGGAGGGGCGAACACTGAAGCTTTCTTT. Translating gives CASSLGGANTEAFF. Looking up the rest from reference TRBV7-9 and TRBJ1-1 gives the full variable domain: DTGVSQNPRHKITKRGQNVTFRCDPISEHNRLYWYRQTLGQGPEFLTYFQNEAQLEKSRLLSDRFSAERPKGSFSTLEIQRTEQGDSAMYLCASSLGGANTEAFFGQGTRLTVV.